These T cell receptor beta chains were read from a single sample in a study of blood T cell repertoires in COVID-19. Only in-frame clones appear in the TCRdb table, and some are missing; sequencing was by immunoSEQ multiplex PCR. The repertoire has more than 250,000 clones, around 88% of them found once; the top ten carry 6%. The sample was PBMCs or T cells enriched from blood (not recorded which). These receptors all come from a woman in her forties who had recovered from COVID-19. Both conserved end residues are part of each CDR3. A D gene is named only where the DNA matches it firmly. Clone size is stated in some rows and not others, as once, few, many or a class when expanded.

J	size	V	D	CDR3	DNA
TRBJ2-7	.	TRBV6-2/TRBV6-3	.	CASSLGGVSYEQYF	TGTGCCAGCAGCTTGGGCGGGGTCTCCTACGAGCAGTACTTC
TRBJ2-7	.	TRBV7-9	.	CASSLVGGGAYEQYF	TGTGCCAGCAGCTTAGTCGGGGGAGGAGCCTACGAGCAGTACTTC
TRBJ2-1	.	TRBV28	TRBD2	CASSLAGVYNEQFF	TGTGCCAGTTCCCTAGCGGGAGTCTACAATGAGCAGTTCTTC
TRBJ2-6	.	TRBV5-1	.	CASSFTGGGANVLTF	TGCGCCAGCAGCTTCACGGGTGGTGGGGCCAACGTCCTGACTTTC
TRBJ1-4	.	TRBV18	TRBD1	CASSRQGNDEKLFF	TGTGCCAGCTCACGACAGGGGAATGATGAAAAACTGTTTTTT
TRBJ2-7	.	TRBV6-5	TRBD2	CATRTSGSWEQYF	TGTGCCACCCGGACTAGCGGGAGTTGGGAGCAGTACTTC
TRBJ1-4	.	TRBV27	.	CASSLWSGAREKLFF	TGTGCCAGCAGTTTATGGTCAGGGGCACGAGAAAAACTGTTTTTT
TRBJ2-1	.	TRBV28	.	CASRPGLAGQDEQFF	TGTGCCAGCAGACCAGGGCTAGCGGGACAGGATGAGCAGTTCTTC
TRBJ1-4	.	TRBV3-1/TRBV3-2	TRBD1	CASSDGDRVNEKLFF	TGTGCCAGCAGCGACGGAGACAGGGTTAATGAAAAACTGTTTTTT
TRBJ1-1	.	TRBV7-9	.	CASSLMEGTEAFF	TGTGCCAGCAGCTTAATGGAGGGCACTGAAGCTTTCTTT
TRBJ2-3	.	TRBV30	TRBD2	CAWSSLAGVTDTQYF	TGTGCCTGGAGTTCGCTAGCGGGAGTTACAGATACGCAGTATTTT
TRBJ2-1	.	TRBV6-6	TRBD2	CASSYSSGGAFF	TGTGCCAGCAGTTACTCATCGGGGGGGGCGTTCTTC
TRBJ2-1	.	TRBV11-3	TRBD2	CASSFGGGDNEQFF	TGTGCCAGCAGCTTCGGCGGGGGAGACAATGAGCAGTTCTTC
TRBJ1-4	.	TRBV7-9	TRBD1	CASSLRQGAEKLFF	TGTGCCAGCAGCTTAAGACAGGGGGCCGAAAAACTGTTTTTT
TRBJ1-1	.	TRBV30	TRBD1	CAWTRTGGTEAFF	TGTGCCTGGACCCGGACAGGCGGGACTGAAGCTTTCTTT
TRBJ2-2	.	TRBV5-1	TRBD1	CASSIGDRGFTGELFF	TGCGCCAGCAGCATAGGGGACAGGGGTTTCACCGGGGAGCTGTTTTTT
TRBJ2-3	.	TRBV4-2	TRBD2	CASSQVLAGLTDTQYF	TGTGCCAGCAGCCAAGTCCTAGCGGGGCTCACAGATACGCAGTATTTT
TRBJ2-7	once	TRBV6-2/TRBV6-3	TRBD1	CASSYSGTGVSYEQYF	TGTGCCAGCAGTTACTCCGGGACAGGAGTGTCCTACGAGCAGTACTTC
TRBJ2-7	.	TRBV18	TRBD1	CASSRRDSAYEQYF	TGTGCCAGCTCACGTCGGGACAGTGCCTACGAGCAGTACTTC
TRBJ2-7	.	TRBV19	TRBD1	CASTSTGKAYEQYF	TGTGCCAGTACTTCGACAGGGAAGGCCTACGAGCAGTACTTC
TRBJ2-1	.	TRBV9	.	CASSARGDFKEQFF	TGTGCCAGCAGCGCCAGGGGAGACTTCAAGGAGCAGTTCTTC
TRBJ1-2	.	TRBV4-3	TRBD1	CASSQAGTGSYGYTF	TGCGCCAGCAGCCAAGCCGGGACAGGGTCATATGGCTACACCTTC
TRBJ2-2	.	TRBV2	.	CASSEAQGRDDGELFF	TGTGCCAGCAGTGAAGCGCAGGGGAGGGATGACGGGGAGCTGTTTTTT
TRBJ2-2	.	TRBV7-3	TRBD2	CASSLSSRWSSGSNTGELFF	TGTGCCAGCAGCTTAAGCTCCAGGTGGTCTAGCGGGAGTAACACCGGGGAGCTGTTTTTT
TRBJ2-1	.	TRBV24-1	TRBD2	CATSDAGGRDHNEQFF	TGTGCCACCAGTGACGCGGGGGGTCGGGACCACAATGAGCAGTTCTTC
TRBJ2-7	.	TRBV18	TRBD1	CASSPDRDYEQYF	TGTGCCAGCTCGCCCGACAGGGACTACGAGCAGTACTTC